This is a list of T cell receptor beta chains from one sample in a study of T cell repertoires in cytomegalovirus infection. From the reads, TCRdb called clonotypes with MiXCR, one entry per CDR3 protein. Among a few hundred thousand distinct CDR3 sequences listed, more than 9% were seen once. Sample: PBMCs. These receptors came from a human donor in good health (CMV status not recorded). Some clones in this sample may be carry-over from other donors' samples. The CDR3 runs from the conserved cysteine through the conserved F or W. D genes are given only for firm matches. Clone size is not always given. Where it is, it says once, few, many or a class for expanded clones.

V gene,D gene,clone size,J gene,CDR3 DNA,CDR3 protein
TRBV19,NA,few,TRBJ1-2,TGTGCCAGTAGTATATCGGCAGGGACTAACTATGGCTACACCTTC,CASSISAGTNYGYTF
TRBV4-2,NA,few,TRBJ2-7,TGTGCCAGCAGCCAAGGGGGGGCGGCCCACGAGCAGTACTTC,CASSQGGAAHEQYF
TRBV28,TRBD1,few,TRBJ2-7,TGTGCCAGCAGGCTCCGGGACAGGAGATCCTACGAGCAGTACTTC,CASRLRDRRSYEQYF
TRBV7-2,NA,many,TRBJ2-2,TGTGCCAGCAGCTTAGCGCTGCAGGGAGGCGGGGAGCTGTTTTTT,CASSLALQGGGELFF
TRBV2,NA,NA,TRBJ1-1,TGTGCCAGCAGTGTGAAGCAGGGCCGCACTGAAGCTTTCTTT,CASSVKQGRTEAFF
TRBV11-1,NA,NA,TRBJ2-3,TGTGCCAGCAGCTTTCAGGAACCTTCCACAGATACGCAGTATTTT,CASSFQEPSTDTQYF
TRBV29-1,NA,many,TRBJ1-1,TGCAGCGTCGCGCATCAAACAGCAGCTTTCTTT,CSVAHQTAAFF
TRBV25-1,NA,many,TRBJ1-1,TGTGCCAGCAGTGAATATATTCGTGGGCCCGGCGGGCTTAAGAACACTGAAGCTTTCTTT,CASSEYIRGPGGLKNTEAFF
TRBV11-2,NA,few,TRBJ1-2,TGTGCCAGCAGCTGGAGGGACATTCGCGGTGGCTACACCTTC,CASSWRDIRGGYTF
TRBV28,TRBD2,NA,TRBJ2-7,TGTGCCAGCAGTTCCCCCACTAGCGGGAGGGACGAGCAGTACTTC,CASSSPTSGRDEQYF
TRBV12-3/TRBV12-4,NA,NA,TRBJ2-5,TGTGCCAGCAGTTTCCAGGGCGCGGAGACCCAGTACTTC,CASSFQGAETQYF
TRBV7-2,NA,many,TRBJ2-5,TGTGCCAGCAGCCAAAAAGGGGTGAGGGTTCTGGAGTACTTC,CASSQKGVRVLEYF
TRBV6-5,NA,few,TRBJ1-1,TGTGCCAGCAGTAATCGGGGCATCACTGAAGCTTTCTTT,CASSNRGITEAFF
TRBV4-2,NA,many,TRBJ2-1,TGTGCCAGCAGCCAAGAAGGTTACAATGAGCAGTTCTTC,CASSQEGYNEQFF
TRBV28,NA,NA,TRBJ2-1,TGTGCCAGCAGAAGGCTCCCGGGGGAGCAGTTCTTC,CASRRLPGEQFF
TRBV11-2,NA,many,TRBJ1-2,TGTGCCAGCAGCTTAGTGGTTGGTGATGGCTACACCTTC,CASSLVVGDGYTF
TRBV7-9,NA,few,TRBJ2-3,TGTGCCAGCAGCTTAGTAGGGGGAGTAGGAGCAGATACGCAGTATTTT,CASSLVGGVGADTQYF
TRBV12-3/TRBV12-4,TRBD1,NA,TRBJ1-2,TGTGCCAGCAGTTCCACTGACAGGGTCGGCTACACCTTC,CASSSTDRVGYTF
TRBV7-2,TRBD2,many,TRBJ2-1,TGTGCCAGCAGCCCTGCCAGCGGGAGGTCGGATGAGCAGTTCTTC,CASSPASGRSDEQFF
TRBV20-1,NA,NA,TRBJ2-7,TGCAGTGCTCGGGGAGATTTCCGAAGGGGCGGGCAGTACTTC,CSARGDFRRGGQYF
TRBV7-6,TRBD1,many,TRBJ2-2,TGTGCCAGCAGCCCTTTTGGGACAGGAACGAACACCGGGGAGCTGTTTTTT,CASSPFGTGTNTGELFF
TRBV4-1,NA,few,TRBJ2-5,TGCGCCAGCAGCCAAGACAACACCGGGTTTCGAAGCGAGACCCAGTACTTC,CASSQDNTGFRSETQYF
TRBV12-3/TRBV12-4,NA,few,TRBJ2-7,TGTGCCAGCAGTTTAGCGCCGACGGGAGAGCAGTACTTC,CASSLAPTGEQYF
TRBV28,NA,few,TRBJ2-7,TGTGCCAGCAGTTTCCCCCTCTTGGGGAACTCCTACGAGCAGTACTTC,CASSFPLLGNSYEQYF
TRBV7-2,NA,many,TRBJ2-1,TGTGCCAGCAGCTTAGGGAGGATCAATGAGCAGTTCTTC,CASSLGRINEQFF
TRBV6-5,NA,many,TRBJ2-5,TGTGCCAGCAGGAATGTAGGGGGGACGGAGACCCAGTACTTC,CASRNVGGTETQYF
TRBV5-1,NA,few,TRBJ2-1,TGCGCCAGCAGCCCGGACATCGGGGGCTCCTACAATGAGCAGTTCTTC,CASSPDIGGSYNEQFF
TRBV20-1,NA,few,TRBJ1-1,TGCAGTGCGATACCTACAGGGTTCAATGAAGCTTTCTTT,CSAIPTGFNEAFF
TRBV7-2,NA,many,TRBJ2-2,TGTGCCACCCTAAAGGGGGGCACCGGGGAGCTGTTTTTT,CATLKGGTGELFF
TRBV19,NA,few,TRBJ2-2,TGTGCCAGTAGTACACAGGGCGGGCGAACCGGGGAGCTGTTTTTT,CASSTQGGRTGELFF
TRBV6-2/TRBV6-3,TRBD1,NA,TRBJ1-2,TGTGCCAGCAGGAGCCGGGACAGGGATGGCTACACCTTC,CASRSRDRDGYTF
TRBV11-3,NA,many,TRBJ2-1,TGTGCCAGCAGCCCTTACCTAGCGCGCTACAATGAGCAGTTCTTC,CASSPYLARYNEQFF
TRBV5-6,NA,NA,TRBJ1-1,TGTGCCAGCAGCCTGGCTGGATGGGCCACTGAAGCTTTCTTT,CASSLAGWATEAFF
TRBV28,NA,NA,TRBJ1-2,TGTGCCAGCAGCGCCCCGGGACAAAACTATGGCTACACCTTC,CASSAPGQNYGYTF
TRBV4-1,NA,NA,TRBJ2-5,TGCGCCAGCAGCCAAGTCCTAGCGCTTTCTTTCGAGACCCAGTACTTC,CASSQVLALSFETQYF
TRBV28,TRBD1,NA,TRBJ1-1,TGTGCCAGCGATGGACAGGGGGACACTGAAGCTTTCTTT,CASDGQGDTEAFF
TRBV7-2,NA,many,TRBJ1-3,TGTGCCAGCAGCTTTGCGGGCTCTGGAAACACCATATATTTT,CASSFAGSGNTIYF
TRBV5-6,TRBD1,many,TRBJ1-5,TGTGCCAGCAGCTTACAGGGGATCAATCAGCCCCAGCATTTT,CASSLQGINQPQHF
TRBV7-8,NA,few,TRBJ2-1,TGTGCCAGCTCGACTAGCTCCTACAATGAGCAGTTCTTC,CASSTSSYNEQFF
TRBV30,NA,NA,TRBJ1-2,TGTGCCTGGAGTGTGCGCTGGGGGAATGATGGCTACACCTTC,CAWSVRWGNDGYTF
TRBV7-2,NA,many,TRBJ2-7,TGTGCCAGCAGCTTGCATGGACCCGGGACACCGGCCGGGGAGCAGTACTTC,CASSLHGPGTPAGEQYF
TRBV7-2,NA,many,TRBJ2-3,TGTGCCAGCAGGGGAAGTCGGGCCAGGGGCACAGATACGCAGTATTTT,CASRGSRARGTDTQYF
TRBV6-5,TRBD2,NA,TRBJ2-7,TGTGCCAGCAGTTATAGCGGGAGGGCCGGCGAGCAGTACTTC,CASSYSGRAGEQYF
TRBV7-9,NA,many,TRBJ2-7,TGTGCCAGCAGCTACAGGGAAAGTAGCTACGAGCAGTACTTC,CASSYRESSYEQYF
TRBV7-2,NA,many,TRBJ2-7,TGTGCCAGCAGCAAATCCTCAGGGATGTTCGTGTACGAGCAGTACTTC,CASSKSSGMFVYEQYF
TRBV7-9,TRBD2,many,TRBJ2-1,TGTGCCAGCAGCCATACGGGCGGGAGTAGGAATTTAGGTGAGCAGTTCTTC,CASSHTGGSRNLGEQFF
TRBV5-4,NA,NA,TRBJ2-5,TGTGCCAGCGCCACACTCGCCGTGGAGACCCAGTACTTC,CASATLAVETQYF
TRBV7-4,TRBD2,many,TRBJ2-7,TGTGCCAGCAGCCCGTTCGGCCGGGGGGGCAACCACGAGCAGTACTTC,CASSPFGRGGNHEQYF
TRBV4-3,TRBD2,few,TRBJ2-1,TGCGCCAGCAGCCAAGGGACTAGCGGGAGGGTCAACAATGAGCAGTTCTTC,CASSQGTSGRVNNEQFF
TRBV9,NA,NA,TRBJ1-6,TGTGCCAGCAGCGAGGCAGGATTCTCGGATTCACCCCTCCACTTT,CASSEAGFSDSPLHF
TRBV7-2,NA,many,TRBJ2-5,TGTGCCAGCAGCGTCCCTAGCAGACCCCAAGAGACCCAGTACTTC,CASSVPSRPQETQYF
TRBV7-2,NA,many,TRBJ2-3,TGTGCCAGCAGCTCCCGGGGGGCCGCTAGCACAGATACGCAGTATTTT,CASSSRGAASTDTQYF
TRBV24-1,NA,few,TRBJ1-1,TGTGCCACCAGTGAGGGGGCCGGCACTGAAGCTTTCTTT,CATSEGAGTEAFF
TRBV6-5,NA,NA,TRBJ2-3,TGTGCCAGCGGGGGGTCCACAGATACGCAGTATTTT,CASGGSTDTQYF
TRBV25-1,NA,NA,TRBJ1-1,TGTGCCAGCAGTGACCCCGAGGGTTTCACTGAAGCTTTCTTT,CASSDPEGFTEAFF
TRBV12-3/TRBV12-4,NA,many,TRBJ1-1,TGTGCCAGCAGTTTCAACTGGGGGGACACTGAAGCTTTCTTT,CASSFNWGDTEAFF
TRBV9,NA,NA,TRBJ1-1,TGTGCCAGCAGTCTCAGAGGGGTCGGGAACACTGAAGCTTTCTTT,CASSLRGVGNTEAFF
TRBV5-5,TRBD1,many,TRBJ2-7,TGTGCCAGCAGCTCACTCGACAGGGGTCCGGTCTACGAGCAGTACTTC,CASSSLDRGPVYEQYF
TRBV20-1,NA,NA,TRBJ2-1,TGCAGTGCTAGGTCAGCCAATGAGCAGTTCTTC,CSARSANEQFF
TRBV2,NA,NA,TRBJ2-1,TGTGCCAGCAGTGACGGGGTAGAGTACTACAATGAGCAGTTCTTC,CASSDGVEYYNEQFF